This T cell receptor beta chain was profiled in a study of OX40 agonist ivuxolimab in advanced cancers. At the level of the study: Six ivuxolimab dose levels, 0.01 to 10 mg/kg, were given intravenously every 2 weeks.

Findings and caveats of the study: Clonal expansion from baseline to week 6 occurred in both CD4+ and CD8+ T cells.

About this clone: Its specificity is unknown.

The CDR3 runs 16 residues. CDR1 SGHNT and CDR2 YENEEA come from the germline V gene. The junction had 4 bases not matched to a gene; V was cut back by 3 bases and J by 2 bases. The repertoire was sequenced with immunoSEQ multiplex PCR; TCRdb's copy has only in-frame clones and lacks some. The repertoire holds more than 55,000 clones, roughly 90% seen once, with approximately 4.7% in the top ten. The receptor comes from an adult with an advanced solid tumor such as melanoma, head and neck, liver or kidney cancer. J is TRBJ2-3 and V is TRBV11-3; TRBD2 matches 11 bases. The sequences come from CD4+ or CD8+ T cells sorted from blood, collected in a trial of the OX40 agonist ivuxolimab. The CDR3 loop is CASSFGLAGTTDTQYF. DNA for the CDR3: TGTGCCAGCAGCTTTGGACTAGCGGGTACCACAGATACGCAGTATTTT.